This TCR beta chain was obtained from a study of CD8+ T cells in alopecia areata (dated by TCRdb to the late 2010s). Context from the whole study: The treated patients took part in an open-label pilot trial in which moderate-to-severe alopecia areata was treated with oral tofacitinib at 5 to 10 mg twice daily. Patients received tofacitinib for 6 to 18 months and were then followed off drug for 6 months to check for delayed response and recurrence. The SALT score, which quantifies the percentage of affected scalp surface area, was used to measure disease severity in treated patients. The study used high-throughput TCRbeta sequencing to examine T cell clonal expansion in alopecia areata, in both the C3H/HeJ mouse model and human patients. Human TCRbeta sequencing covered scalp tissue and sorted CD4+ and CD8+ peripheral blood T cells from patchy and totalis/universalis alopecia areata patients and healthy controls. Tofacitinib-treated patients had biopsies at baseline and at 4 and 24 weeks of treatment, with a later scalp biopsy in several patients. Scalp clonality was compared across normal scalp (n=4), patchy alopecia areata scalp (n=8), and alopecia totalis/universalis scalp (n=8). RNA was obtained with the PAXgene miRNA kit for fixed scalp, the miRNeasy kit for PBMCs, and the RNeasy kit for mouse skin. Amplification of TCRbeta CDR3 regions was done by immunoSEQ multiplex PCR using 35 Vbeta forward primers and 13 Jbeta reverse primers. What the authors observed across the whole study: During tofacitinib treatment, many expanded lesional clones stuck around in both scalp and blood, and this persistence may partly explain why relapse happens after treatment is stopped. Shared TCR sequences between patients were less evident than in mice, which may be partly attributable to HLA diversity in the patient population. Higher clonality and more expanded CD8+ clones were observed in lesional scalp than in normal scalp, particularly in alopecia totalis/universalis, a finding suggestive of antigenic drive. With tofacitinib, both scalp clonality and the number of expanded CD8+ clones among the top 100 scalp clones went down significantly. The treated cohort was small, with a single nonresponder, so links between baseline CD8+ expansion and response need larger studies. Unlike mouse skin, where gammadelta T cells dominate, normal human skin contains resident alphabeta T cells that get sequenced too, which complicates analysis of the scalp TCR repertoire.

What the treatment or condition label conveys for this sample: oral pan-JAK inhibitor, 5-10 mg twice daily. From alopecia areata patients, peripheral blood was collected along with lesional scalp punch biopsies. PBMCs were isolated by density centrifugation and stained for CD3, CD4 and CD8, after which CD4+ and CD8+ T cells were sorted on a FACSAria. CDR1 SQVTM and CDR2 ANQGSEA are derived from the germline V gene. From the cysteine up to the phenylalanine, the CDR3 has a length of 12 residues. The only DNA kept is the CDR3, 36 bases in frame from the first base. V is shortened by 2 bases, J by 1 base, and the region joining them spans 5 bases. The method was the immunoSEQ multiplex PCR assay. To provide template for TCR sequencing, every sample had RNA extracted and reverse transcribed into cDNA. SuperScript III was used to make first-strand cDNA, primed with a 2:1 mix of oligo-dT and random hexamers. A synthetic immune receptor repertoire was used to assess amplification bias, and residual bias was removed computationally. The study's own analysis went as follows. Raw reads were preprocessed to remove errors, and CDR3 was defined according to IMGT conventions as the region from the conserved cysteine to phenylalanine. Clonality was calculated as 1 minus Shannon entropy normalized by log2 of the number of productive unique TCRs. Scalp TCRbeta sequences were cross-referenced with sorted blood CD4 and CD8 repertoires so that the CD4 or CD8 identity of scalp clones could be inferred. TCRdb re-hosts the immuneACCESS table, in-frame sequences only. Its copies lack some clones; in the studies checked, an unresolved V gene accounts for under half of them, and the cause for the rest is not known. V and J calls and clone size follow that table, whereas D and trimming were derived from the DNA. For this sample there are over 85,000 clones; about two thirds appear just once. The ten top clones hold approximately 15% of the sample.

In the case of this clone: What this receptor recognizes is not known. Qualities for individual bases were not recorded, and no much larger clone is one base off.

This chain is built from TRBV29-1 and TRBJ1-1; too little of a D gene remains to name it. This specimen consisted of CD8+ T cells sorted from blood, obtained between weeks 43 and 45, from a patient treated with tofacitinib. The receptor was isolated from a human donor with alopecia areata. The CDR3 region reads CSVETENTEAFF. The DNA reads as follows: TGCAGCGTTGAAACCGAGAACACTGAAGCTTTCTTT.